What follows is one TCR beta chain and its context. The CDR3 sequence is 14 residues long. CDR1 and CDR2 (germline): SGHNT, YYREEE (reference sequence). V gave up 5 bases and J gave up 3 bases, with 14 bases separating them. These data come from a study of blood T cell repertoires in COVID-19. The method was immunoSEQ multiplex PCR; TCRdb's version includes in-frame clones alone and lacks a portion of them. The data contain over 250,000 clones, over 75% of them singletons. The specimen was PBMCs or T cells enriched from blood (not recorded which). The TCR was taken from a woman aged 25 to 39 who had recovered from COVID-19. This rearrangement joins TRBV5-4 to TRBJ1-1; possible D gene TRBD1, 6 bases. The CDR3 loop is CASRPQGLDTEAFF. CDR3 DNA sequence: TGTGCCAGCAGACCACAGGGTCTTGACACTGAAGCTTTCTTT.